Sequencing of this T cell receptor beta chain was carried out in a study of early T cells in non-severe SARS-CoV-2 infection. Study information: Unpaired chains resulted from sequencing bulk RNA of unsorted whole blood.

Each cDNA molecule carried a unique molecular identifier. TCRdb ran MiXCR on the 5' RACE reads and lists one entry per CDR3 protein. The sample has approximately 69,000 distinct CDR3 sequences, roughly 11% seen once. Whole-study results and caveats: A preference for anti-spike CD8 responses marked VDJdb matching, which missed private and CD4 specificities.

Turning to this clonotype: No antigen is known for it.

The trim removed 5 bases at V and 6 bases at J, leaving 8 bases unmatched. This CDR3 is 14 amino acids long. This TCR was sampled from an adult who was a healthcare worker with PCR-confirmed SARS-CoV-2 infection or an uninfected control (not recorded which). The chain employs TRBV12-3 or TRBV12-4 and TRBJ2-7; 9 bases align to TRBD1. The sequences come from whole blood, collected at baseline. The CDR3 region has the DNA TGTGCCAGCAGTCCCGGGACAGGGTCAGGCGAGCAGTACTTC. Its protein product is CASSPGTGSGEQYF.